This entry lists 9 T cell receptor beta chains sequenced from one sample in a study of T cell responses to AZD1222 COVID-19 vaccine. Libraries were prepared by immunoSEQ multiplex PCR; TCRdb keeps only in-frame clonotypes and omits some of them. The sample yields more than 75,000 clones, approximately 87% seen once. This sample comprised peripheral blood, obtained on day 0 of AZD1222 vaccination. The source of these receptors is an adult in good health.

The V and J genes are TRBV28 and TRBJ2-1; 7 bases fit TRBD2. This CDR3 is 16 amino acids long. Germline CDR1 is MDHEN and CDR2 is SYDVKM. J was trimmed by 3 bases and V by 1 base; bases with no gene match: 6. CDR3 amino acids: CASSLSGLVFYNEQFF. In nucleotides, the CDR3 is TGTGCCAGCAGTTTATCCGGACTAGTTTTCTACAATGAGCAGTTCTTC.

V and J are TRBV2 and TRBJ2-3; no clear D. V lost 5 bases to trimming and J lost 9 bases, with 9 bases between them. Germline V gives CDR1 SNHLY, CDR2 FYNNEI. The CDR3 covers 11 residues. The CDR3 DNA reads as TGTGCCAGCAGTCGACTGCAGACGCAGTATTTT. Translated: CASSRLQTQYF.

V is TRBV6-2 or TRBV6-3 and J is TRBJ1-5, with D possibly being TRBD1 (6 bases). In germline, CDR1 is MNHEY, CDR2 SVGEGT. The CDR3 sequence is 14 residues long. V dropped 6 bases and J dropped 6 bases, with 15 bases sitting between them. DNA for the CDR3: TGTGCCAGCAGCAAAACAGGGACCGGTCAGCCCCAGCATTTT. Its protein product is CASSKTGTGQPQHF.

This clone was seen a single time. J is TRBJ2-3 and V is TRBV24-1; no definite D call. Germline V gene lookup returns CDR1 KGHDR and CDR2 SFDVKD. Trimming took 9 bases from V and 8 from J, leaving 17 bases between them. CDR3 size: 13 residues. CDR3 amino acids: CATSSPTPGTQYF. As DNA, the CDR3 is TGTGCCACCTCATCGCCAACTCCCGGTACGCAGTATTTT.

The chain uses TRBV28 and TRBJ1-1; no definite D call. V lost 2 bases and J 5 bases, leaving 12 bases between the germline ends. This CDR3 spans 14 amino acids. The V gene's germline CDR1 is MDHEN and CDR2 SYDVKM. The CDR3, as DNA: TGTGCCAGCAGTTTAGAGGCAGGTCAAACTGAAGCTTTCTTT. It translates to CASSLEAGQTEAFF.

The genes are TRBV7-2 and TRBJ1-4; TRBD1 aligns across 7 bases. The CDR3 spans 15 residues. Germline CDR1 is SGHTA and CDR2 is FQGNSA. The trim removed 5 bases at V and 8 bases at J, leaving 11 bases unmatched. For the CDR3, the DNA is TGTGCCAGCAGCCCAAGGGGGCAGGGTTTGGAAAAACTGTTTTTT. As protein: CASSPRGQGLEKLFF.

The gene calls are TRBV28 and TRBJ1-5; TRBD1 aligns across 9 bases. CDR1 and CDR2 (germline): MDHEN, SYDVKM. J was trimmed by 1 base and V by 5 bases; bases with no gene match: 6. The CDR3 contains 16 residues. CDR3 coding DNA: TGTGCCAGCAGTCCTCCGGGACAGGGCAGCAATCAGCCCCAGCATTTT. Translated: CASSPPGQGSNQPQHF.

The rearrangement joins TRBV19 to TRBJ2-2, with a tentative D call TRBD2 (5 bases). Trimming removed 6 bases at V and 4 bases at J, with 12 bases between. Germline V gene lookup returns CDR1 LNHDA and CDR2 SQIVND (reference sequence). This CDR3 has 14 amino acids. CDR3 residues: CASRGHRGTGELFF. CDR3 nucleotides: TGTGCCAGTAGAGGGCACCGGGGCACCGGGGAGCTGTTTTTT.

The V gene is TRBV4-2, the J gene TRBJ2-3; 9 nucleotides line up with TRBD2. Trimming at V came to 3 bases and at J to 0 bases, leaving 1 base not matched to a gene. CDR3 length: 15 amino acids. Germline V CDR1 and CDR2: LGHNA, YNFKEQ. The CDR3 sequence is CASSHGLASTDTQYF. Written as DNA, the CDR3 is TGTGCCAGCAGCCATGGACTAGCGAGCACAGATACGCAGTATTTT.